Listed below are T cell receptor beta chains from one sample, sequenced in a study of control samples from healthy donors and cancer patients. Method: immunoSEQ multiplex PCR; TCRdb's copy keeps in-frame clones and lacks some. The sample consists of about 28,000 clones, 91% of them appearing once. Sequencing input: PBMCs. The receptor source for this set is a man over 45 with lung cancer. The CDR3 runs from the conserved cysteine through the conserved F or W. A D gene is named only where the DNA matches it firmly. Clone size is stated in some rows and not others, as once, few, many or a class when expanded.

J gene: TRBJ2-1
CDR3 length: 14
D gene: NA
V gene: TRBV19
clone size: NA
CDR3 DNA: TGTGCCAGTAGCCGATTCGGAGGGACCAATGAGCAGTTCTTC
CDR3 protein: CASSRFGGTNEQFF

J gene: TRBJ1-2
CDR3 length: 14
D gene: TRBD1
V gene: TRBV5-4
clone size: NA
CDR3 DNA: TGTGCCAGCAGCTTAATCGCCGGGACAGATGGCTACACCTTC
CDR3 protein: CASSLIAGTDGYTF

J gene: TRBJ2-5
CDR3 length: 14
D gene: TRBD1
V gene: TRBV28
clone size: NA
CDR3 DNA: TGTGCCAGCAGAATACGACGGGACAGGGGGACCCAGTACTTC
CDR3 protein: CASRIRRDRGTQYF

J gene: TRBJ1-1
CDR3 length: 14
D gene: NA
V gene: TRBV19
clone size: few
CDR3 DNA: TGTGCCAGTAGTACCCACACGGAGAACACTGAAGCTTTCTTT
CDR3 protein: CASSTHTENTEAFF

J gene: TRBJ1-4
CDR3 length: 15
D gene: NA
V gene: TRBV4-3
clone size: medium-sized
CDR3 DNA: TGCGCCAGCAGCCAAGACAGTGCAACTAATGAAAAACTGTTTTTT
CDR3 protein: CASSQDSATNEKLFF

J gene: TRBJ1-2
CDR3 length: 13
D gene: NA
V gene: TRBV30
clone size: NA
CDR3 DNA: TGTGCCTGGACGTTGCAGGGAGTTTATGGCTACACCTTC
CDR3 protein: CAWTLQGVYGYTF

J gene: TRBJ2-3
CDR3 length: 15
D gene: NA
V gene: TRBV3-1/TRBV3-2
clone size: NA
CDR3 DNA: TGTGCCAGCAGCCAAGTATGGCAAAGCACAGATACGCAGTATTTT
CDR3 protein: CASSQVWQSTDTQYF

J gene: TRBJ1-2
CDR3 length: 13
D gene: NA
V gene: TRBV21-1
clone size: NA
CDR3 DNA: TGTGCCAGCAGCAAGGCACCTAACTATGGCTACACCTTC
CDR3 protein: CASSKAPNYGYTF

J gene: TRBJ1-1
CDR3 length: 15
D gene: TRBD1
V gene: TRBV6-5
clone size: NA
CDR3 DNA: TGTGCCAGCAGTTTTGACAGGGGAACGAACACTGAAGCTTTCTTT
CDR3 protein: CASSFDRGTNTEAFF

J gene: TRBJ2-7
CDR3 length: 13
D gene: NA
V gene: TRBV5-1
clone size: NA
CDR3 DNA: TGCGCCAGCAGCGTGAGTAAGGGAGCCCTTGAGTACTTC
CDR3 protein: CASSVSKGALEYF

J gene: TRBJ2-2
CDR3 length: 15
D gene: TRBD1
V gene: TRBV7-3
clone size: NA
CDR3 DNA: TGTGCCAGCAGCTTGGGACAGTCGGGCACCGGGGAGCTGTTTTTT
CDR3 protein: CASSLGQSGTGELFF

J gene: TRBJ1-2
CDR3 length: 12
D gene: NA
V gene: TRBV7-8
clone size: NA
CDR3 DNA: TGTGCCAGCAGCCTGAGGGGGGCGGGCTACACCTTC
CDR3 protein: CASSLRGAGYTF

J gene: TRBJ1-5
CDR3 length: 14
D gene: NA
V gene: TRBV27
clone size: NA
CDR3 DNA: TGTGCCAGCAGCGGGAGGGGTCGCAATCAGCCCCAGCATTTT
CDR3 protein: CASSGRGRNQPQHF

J gene: TRBJ1-6
CDR3 length: 14
D gene: NA
V gene: TRBV6-5
clone size: NA
CDR3 DNA: TGTGCCAGCAGTTACGGTCAGGGTAATTCACCCCTCCACTTT
CDR3 protein: CASSYGQGNSPLHF

J gene: TRBJ2-4
CDR3 length: 17
D gene: TRBD2
V gene: TRBV6-2/TRBV6-3
clone size: NA
CDR3 DNA: TGTGCCAGCGGCCTAGCGGGGGGGATGAGAGCCAAAAACATTCAGTACTTC
CDR3 protein: CASGLAGGMRAKNIQYF

J gene: TRBJ1-3
CDR3 length: 15
D gene: NA
V gene: TRBV6-6
clone size: NA
CDR3 DNA: TGTGCCAGCAGTTACTCTGGGGCCGACGGAAACACCATATATTTT
CDR3 protein: CASSYSGADGNTIYF

J gene: TRBJ2-2
CDR3 length: 15
D gene: NA
V gene: TRBV4-3
clone size: NA
CDR3 DNA: TGCGCCAGCAGCCACCTCGGGGGGAACACCGGGGAGCTGTTTTTT
CDR3 protein: CASSHLGGNTGELFF

J gene: TRBJ1-1
CDR3 length: 15
D gene: NA
V gene: TRBV11-2
clone size: NA
CDR3 DNA: TGTGCCAGCAGCTCACCGGGACAACCGAACACTGAAGCTTTCTTT
CDR3 protein: CASSSPGQPNTEAFF

J gene: TRBJ1-2
CDR3 length: 16
D gene: TRBD1
V gene: TRBV28
clone size: NA
CDR3 DNA: TGTGCCAGCAGTTTCCCGGACTTGATTACAGGGGGAGGCTACACCTTC
CDR3 protein: CASSFPDLITGGGYTF

J gene: TRBJ2-7
CDR3 length: 14
D gene: TRBD1
V gene: TRBV19
clone size: NA
CDR3 DNA: TGTGCCAGTAGTATGAAGGACAGGGGGTACGAGCAGTACTTC
CDR3 protein: CASSMKDRGYEQYF

J gene: TRBJ2-2
CDR3 length: 14
D gene: NA
V gene: TRBV5-1
clone size: once
CDR3 DNA: TGCGCCAGCAGCTTGAAGATGAACACCGGGGAGCTGTTTTTT
CDR3 protein: CASSLKMNTGELFF

J gene: TRBJ1-4
CDR3 length: 15
D gene: NA
V gene: TRBV3-1/TRBV3-2
clone size: NA
CDR3 DNA: TGTGCCAGCAGCCCGGTAGGGGCCACTAATGAAAAACTGTTTTTT
CDR3 protein: CASSPVGATNEKLFF

J gene: TRBJ1-5
CDR3 length: 15
D gene: NA
V gene: TRBV6-5
clone size: NA
CDR3 DNA: TGTGCCAGCAGTTACTTGCCAGGGAGCAATCAGCCCCAGCATTTT
CDR3 protein: CASSYLPGSNQPQHF

J gene: TRBJ2-2
CDR3 length: 12
D gene: NA
V gene: TRBV14
clone size: NA
CDR3 DNA: TGTGCCAGCAGCCAGGTGACCGGGGAGCTGTTTTTT
CDR3 protein: CASSQVTGELFF